This T cell receptor beta chain was documented in a study of response to subunit inactivated influenza vaccine. This clonotype showed up just a few times. One entry per CDR3 protein results from TCRdb running MiXCR on the RT-PCR reads. The sample holds about 160,000 distinct CDR3 sequences, roughly 10% seen once. Here the sequenced sample was non-naive T cells sorted from PBMCs, taken more than 35 days after vaccination. The source is a man aged 50-60 years who received an inactivated influenza vaccine.

This chain's CDR3 is CSARESGHGELFF. The DNA for the CDR3 is TGCAGTGCTAGAGAGAGTGGGCACGGGGAGCTGTTTTTT. The genes are TRBV20-1 and TRBJ2-2; D is unclear. The ends were cut back, 0 bases at V and 7 bases at J, with 9 bases in the middle. The CDR3 runs 13 residues. The germline gives CDR1 DFQATT, CDR2 SNEGSKA (reference sequence).